This T cell receptor beta chain comes out of a study of blood T cell repertoires in COVID-19. Study summary: T cells, B-cell-depleted T cells, or PBMCs provided the cDNA or gDNA that served as material.

Data came from immunoSEQ multiplex PCR; TCRdb stores just in-frame clones and leaves some out. The repertoire holds 250,000 to 300,000 clones, with 80% to 90% as singletons. The CDR3 runs 16 residues. V lost 0 bases, J lost 4 bases, and 16 bases lay in between. CDR1 SGHNT and CDR2 YYREEE come from the germline V gene (reference sequence). This clone was seen a single time. The gene calls are TRBV5-4 and TRBJ1-2; D remains ambiguous. Sequenced: peripheral blood. This TCR came from a woman aged 35 to 49 with acute or convalescent COVID-19. CDR3 sequence reads: CASSLAGGGARYGYTF. The CDR3 nucleotides read TGTGCCAGCAGCTTGGCCGGCGGAGGCGCCCGCTATGGCTACACCTTC.